Each of the 8 T cell receptor beta chains below was sequenced from the same sample in a study of T cell responses to AZD1222 COVID-19 vaccine. Data came from immunoSEQ multiplex PCR; TCRdb stores just in-frame clones and leaves some out. The sample contains about 200,000 clones, approximately 90% of which appear only once. Specimen: peripheral blood, collected 28 days after the second dose of the MenACWY control vaccine. The receptors originated from an adult who received the MenACWY meningococcal vaccine as a control.

This rearrangement joins TRBV2 to TRBJ1-5; TRBD1 aligns across 7 bases. The germline V gene encodes CDR1 SNHLY and CDR2 FYNNEI. The CDR3 extends over 17 amino acids. With 6 bases clipped from V and 3 bases from J, the junction kept 14 bases outside the gene matches. In nucleotides, the CDR3 is TGTGCCAGCAGGGGATACCAGACAGGGCCCTTCAATCAGCCCCAGCATTTT. This translates into CASRGYQTGPFNQPQHF.

The chain links TRBV28 to TRBJ1-6; 7 bases fit TRBD1. The trim removed 6 bases at V and 4 bases at J, leaving 9 bases unmatched. Looked up from germline, CDR1 is MDHEN and CDR2 is SYDVKM. The CDR3 consists of 16 residues. This chain's CDR3 is CASRSGGVLYNSPLHF. CDR3 coding DNA: TGTGCCAGCAGGTCAGGGGGGGTTTTATATAATTCACCCCTCCACTTT. Filled out from reference TRBV28 and TRBJ1-6, the complete variable domain reads DVKVTQSSRYLVKRTGEKVFLECVQDMDHENMFWYRQDPGLGLRLIYFSYDVKMKEKGDIPEGYSVSREKKERFSLILESASTNQTSMYLCASRSGGVLYNSPLHFGNGTRLTVT.

The DNA of the CDR3 is TGTGCCAGCAGCGTAGGGGCCGGGACACCTGAAAAACTGTTTTTT. As protein: CASSVGAGTPEKLFF. The chain has TRBV9 and TRBJ1-4, with D tentatively TRBD1 (6 bases). The CDR3 sequence is 15 residues long. From germline, CDR1 is SGDLS and CDR2 YYNGEE. Trimming pared 0 bases from V and 7 bases from J, leaving 13 bases between.

J is TRBJ1-2 and V is TRBV27; 11 bases match TRBD1. The germline CDR1 and CDR2 sequences are MNHEY and SMNVEV (reference sequence). V trimming: 6 bases; J trimming: 13 bases; junction bases outside the gene matches: 13. The CDR3 contains 14 residues. CDR3 in amino acids: CASSRDRDRGSPTF. CDR3 nucleotide sequence: TGTGCCAGCAGCCGAGACCGGGACAGGGGGTCTCCCACCTTC.

The chain joins TRBV6-2 or TRBV6-3 to TRBJ2-1, with D hard to call. V lost 6 bases to trimming and J lost 6 bases, with 18 bases between them. CDR3 size: 15 residues. Per the germline V gene, CDR1 is MNHEY and CDR2 is SVGEGT. The CDR3 DNA sequence: TGTGCCAGCAGCGACGCGAGTCCGATGGGCAATGAGCAGTTCTTC. Amino acids: CASSDASPMGNEQFF.

This chain uses TRBV11-3 with TRBJ1-2, with no clear D. V shed 5 bases and J shed 10 bases, with 14 bases lying between them. The CDR3 length is 12 residues. Germline-derived CDR1 and CDR2 are SGHNT and YENEEA. In nucleotides, the CDR3 is TGTGCCAGCAGCCTAAGGGCCGTGGACTACACCTTC. This sequence encodes CASSLRAVDYTF.

The rearrangement links TRBV2 to TRBJ1-3; a possible D gene is TRBD1 (5 bases). This CDR3 contains 16 residues. Germline V lookup: CDR1 SNHLY, CDR2 FYNNEI. Trimming removed 5 bases at V and 0 bases at J, with 14 bases between. The CDR3 loop reads CASSPDRGSSGNTIYF. The CDR3 DNA reads TGTGCCAGCAGTCCCGATAGGGGTTCCTCTGGAAACACCATATATTTT.

The chain has TRBV5-1 and TRBJ1-3, with no clear D. The germline gives CDR1 SGHRS, CDR2 YFSETQ. This CDR3 has 15 residues. V lost 0 bases and J lost 0, with 7 bases in between. CDR3 nucleotide sequence: TGCGCCAGCAGCTTGGGTGCCACCTCTGGAAACACCATATATTTT. It translates to CASSLGATSGNTIYF.